This TCR beta chain was captured in a study of shared clonotypes between healthy human individuals (TCRdb year 2020). As for the study more broadly: Three men and a couple of women, aged 18 to 49 years, made up the cohort. For each donor, CD4 naive and CD4 memory were each run on three plates, CD8 naive on two plates, and CD8 memory on one plate. The study deeply sequenced blood TCR repertoires of several healthy adults to estimate repertoire size and the extent of clonotype sharing between individuals. To increase sequencing depth and limit assay-specific biases, different laboratories used diverse techniques to prepare libraries and sequence TCR repertoires. Leukapheresis yielded between about 0.94 and 9.5 billion PBMCs per donor. Results and caveats for the whole study, not just this receptor: Estimated clonotype richness was generally larger for naive than for memory subsets. Sampling was limited to blood, and TCR repertoires in tissue likely differ from TCR repertoires in blood. Even with the large sequencing depth, rarefaction of the sorted-subset datasets indicated that sequencing was incomplete. The small number of donors limited the genetic and exposure-history diversity represented. Sharing across a few donors was observed for approximately 5% of naive CD4, over 3% of naive CD8, over 2% of memory CD4, and around 0.44% of memory CD8 clonotypes. Higher generation probabilities were observed for clonotypes shared by all four sorted-subset donors than for non-shared clonotypes. Based on pairwise subsampling, the degree of clonotype sharing among donors was expected to be affected by sequencing depth.

Including cysteine and phenylalanine, the CDR3 has 14 amino acids. Of all the DNA, just the CDR3 is kept, 42 bases in frame from base 1. CDR1 and CDR2 were assigned from the germline V gene (reference sequence) as SEHNR and FQNEAQ. Cut back by 7 bases and 4 bases, the V and J ends lie 13 bases apart. Donors were healthy HIV-negative adults with no recently reported acute infections or vaccinations. All donors were Caucasian adults living in Nashville, Tennessee, USA. CD4+ T cells were enriched by magnetic negative selection; naive cells were then positively selected on CD45RA, and the negative fraction formed the memory subset. Blood was collected by leukapheresis, and PBMCs were isolated by Ficoll-Histopaque density gradient centrifugation and then cryopreserved in liquid nitrogen vapor phase. Purity and quantity of every magnetically sorted T cell population were checked by analytical flow cytometry. Each sorted fraction had its genomic DNA isolated and then quantified by UV absorbance on a Nanodrop 2000c.

Using the deep immunoSEQ assay, multiplex PCR amplified TCR CDR3 regions from genomic DNA. For each cell subset, the extracted genomic DNA was distributed evenly across all wells of several immunoSEQ 96-well plates, and each plate served as one replicate. For sorted subsets, approximately 210 ng genomic DNA, equal to some 28,000 T cell genomes, was loaded into each replicate PCR. Purified libraries were quantified with a Qubit 3.0 fluorometer, sized on a Bioanalyzer 2100, and re-quantified with the KAPA Library Quantification kit. Each immunoSEQ 96-well plate was sequenced on its own single-read 150-cycle Illumina NextSeq 550 flow cell. The authors' analysis ran thus. Because the immunoSEQ output included only junctional sequences and no quality scores, the filtering could not be the same as the filtering used for full-length reads. To assign V/J genes and CDR3, sequences were annotated against IMGT germline references using PyIR, a Python wrapper for IgBLAST v1.9. Reads with weak V/J assignments (E-value above 1e-6), missing CDR3, stop codons, out-of-frame junctions, or ambiguous translated residues were removed. V3J clonotypes were defined by identical inferred V gene, J gene, and CDR3 amino acid sequence. The percentage overlap between two repertoires was calculated by dividing the number of shared unique clonotypes by the size of the smaller repertoire. Richness of each repertoire was evaluated using RTK rarefaction, the Chao1 estimator, and Recon v2.1 estimates of unobserved clonotypes. Generation probabilities were computed with OLGA for all TCRbeta clonotypes obtained by the gDNA method from several donors. Held by TCRdb, this immuneACCESS table contains in-frame sequences only and omits some clones. Under half of the omission traces to an unresolved V gene where checked; the cause of the rest is unknown. That table is the source of V, J and clone size, and D and trimming were worked out from the DNA. The sample contains some 1.4 million clones, over 95% of them found a single time. The top ten clonotypes cover approximately 1.1% of the sample.

As regards this clone: Its antigen specificity is not known. The input lacks base qualities; no much larger clone sits a single base away.

The source of this sequence is a man aged 25-45 years in good health. The chain couples TRBV7-9 to TRBJ1-4; D gene: possibly TRBD1, on 6 matching bases. The sequenced sample consisted of naive CD4+ T cells sorted from blood. Taken with the paper, the label for cell subset or site translates to: CD45RA+ positively selected. The nucleotide sequence is TGTGCCAGCAACCCACGGGACATTAATGAAAAACTGTTTTTT. Protein translation: CASNPRDINEKLFF.